These 3 T cell receptor beta chains were sequenced from one sample in a study of regulatory T cells in long-lasting Graves disease. The time point denotes: persistent/refractory GD, antithyroid drugs over 5 years with positive TRAb. PBMC-extracted RNA yielded the TCR library. The authors built TCR beta libraries using iRepertoire HTBI primers and Arm-PCR of CDR3 regions. TCRdb used MiXCR to reprocess the multiplex PCR reads, holding one entry per CDR3 protein. There are around 460,000 distinct CDR3 sequences in the sample; 20% to 25% occur only once, and roughly 7.1% lies in the top ten. Sequencing was performed on peripheral blood mononuclear cells (PBMCs), taken when the disease was refractory, from a patient treated with antithyroid drugs. These receptors came from a female donor with Graves disease.

The table lists this clonotype with many counts. The CDR3 nucleotides read TGCGCCAGCAGCTTGGGAGGGACGGCACTCGGGAATTCACCCCTCCACTTT. Its protein is CASSLGGTALGNSPLHF. This sequence joins TRBV5-1 and TRBJ1-6; TRBD1 might be the D (5 bases). Germline V gene sequence: CDR1 SGHRS, CDR2 YFSETQ. This CDR3 is 17 amino acids long. Trimming took off 0 bases at V and 7 bases at J, with 17 bases between the two ends. The variable domain in full, completed from reference TRBV5-1 and TRBJ1-6, reads KAGVTQTPRYLIKTRGQQVTLSCSPISGHRSVSWYQQTPGQGLQFLFEYFSETQRNKGNFPGRFSGRQFSNSRSEMNVSTLELGDSALYLCASSLGGTALGNSPLHFGNGTRLTVT.

The CDR3 region has the DNA TGTGCCAGCAGCTTACTCCGCCCCGTTACAGATACGCAGTATTTT. Translated: CASSLLRPVTDTQYF. The chain recombines TRBV11-2 with TRBJ2-3; unclear D gene. From germline, CDR1 is SGHAT and CDR2 FQNNGV. V gave up 2 bases and J gave up 3 bases, with 12 bases separating them. This CDR3 comprises 15 residues.

This clonotype was counted at least ten times. CDR3 amino acids: CAWGRSETQYF. CDR3 DNA: TGTGCCTGGGGTCGTTCAGAGACCCAGTACTTC. The gene calls are TRBV30 and TRBJ2-5; D unclear. The CDR3 is 11 residues long. Germline CDR1 GTSNPN, CDR2 SVGIG (reference sequence). Trimming took off 5 bases at V and 4 bases at J, with 8 bases between the two ends.